These 9 T cell receptor beta chains were sequenced from one sample in a study of blood T cells in healthy people across ages. A J-beta primer mix and a sample-barcoded 5' primer were used in a second PCR of about 7 to 11 cycles. TCRdb re-analysed the 5' RACE reads in MiXCR, keeping a single row per CDR3 protein. The table includes about 800,000 distinct CDR3 sequences, 35% to 60% detected once. Sequencing was performed on blood. These receptors all stem from a man at least 80 years old in good health.

Points on this clonotype: A much larger clone is a single base away; this may be a read error. The chain is built from TRBV7-8 and TRBJ2-5, with 9 bases identical to TRBD2. J gave up 4 bases and V 2 bases, and 5 bases lay outside the gene matches. Germline V lookup: CDR1 SGHVS, CDR2 FQNEAQ. The CDR3 extends over 15 amino acids. The CDR3 nucleotides are TGTGCCAGCAGCTTACTTGTTAGCGGGAGAGAGACCCAGTACTTC. Amino acids: CASSLLVSGRETQYF.

This clonotype showed up many times. The rearrangement uses TRBV2 and TRBJ2-7; 11 nucleotides align to TRBD1. CDR3 length equals 14 residues. V lost 6 bases, J lost 2 bases, and 3 bases stayed unmatched. Germline CDR1 is SNHLY and CDR2 is FYNNEI. In nucleotides, the CDR3 is TGTGCCAGCAGGCCGGGACAGGGGGCCTACGAGCAGTACTTC. Its translation: CASRPGQGAYEQYF.

This clonotype was recorded only once. V is TRBV7-8 and J is TRBJ1-5; the D gene is possibly TRBD1 (6 bases). V lost 5 bases, J lost 0 bases, and 11 bases lay in between. This CDR3 is 15 amino acids long. Germline CDR1 and CDR2: SGHVS and FQNEAQ. Here the CDR3 DNA reads TGTGCCAGCAGCACGGACAGTTATAGCAATCAGCCCCAGCATTTT. Its translation: CASSTDSYSNQPQHF.

The chain links TRBV5-1 to TRBJ2-7; D unresolved. CDR1 and CDR2 (germline): SGHRS, YFSETQ. With 0 bases removed from V and 6 bases from J, the gap between germline ends came to 16 bases. The CDR3 consists of 15 residues. The CDR3 here is CASSLEALANSEQYF. CDR3 nucleotides: TGCGCCAGCAGCTTGGAGGCGCTTGCTAACTCCGAGCAGTACTTC.

This clonotype was picked up a small number of times. The chain combines TRBV7-9 with TRBJ1-2; no firm D call. CDR3 length: 14 amino acids. Germline lookup yields CDR1 SEHNR and CDR2 FQNEAQ (reference sequence). V dropped 0 bases and J dropped 3 bases, with 8 bases sitting between them. The CDR3, as DNA: TGTGCCAGCAGCTTAGCGCGGACTGACTATGGCTACACCTTC. This sequence encodes CASSLARTDYGYTF.

The V call is TRBV13, the J call TRBJ2-5, with a weak D call TRBD1 (6 bases). The germline gives CDR1 PRHDT, CDR2 FYEKMQ (reference sequence). Between the trimmed V and J ends, which lost 0 bases and 3 bases, there was a span of 8 bases. CDR3 size: 14 residues. The DNA of the CDR3 is TGTGCCAGCAGCTTAGGCCCAGGGGAAGAGACCCAGTACTTC. This translates into CASSLGPGEETQYF.

The genes are TRBV5-1 and TRBJ2-3; D possibly corresponds to TRBD2 (6 bases). Germline loops: CDR1 SGHRS, CDR2 YFSETQ. CDR3 length equals 15 residues. The V gene lost 6 bases and the J gene lost 1 base, with 15 bases spanning the gap. CDR3 in amino acids: CASTRDPSGTDTQYF. Here the CDR3 DNA reads TGCGCCAGCACCCGGGACCCTAGCGGCACAGATACGCAGTATTTT.

CDR3 protein: CASSLNPGNTEAFF. CDR3 DNA sequence: TGTGCCAGCAGCCTGAACCCGGGGAACACTGAAGCTTTCTTT. The chain recombines TRBV7-2 with TRBJ1-1; the D is unclear. This CDR3 has 14 residues. V lost 5 bases and J 1 base, leaving 11 bases between the germline ends. The germline CDR1 and CDR2 sequences are SGHTA and FQGNSA.

The chain is built from TRBV24-1 and TRBJ2-6; tentatively, D is TRBD1 (5 bases). Germline V CDR1 and CDR2: KGHDR, SFDVKD. The length of the CDR3 is 16 residues. Trimming cost V 6 bases and J 18 bases, with 29 bases left between them. The CDR3 region has the DNA TGTGCCACCAGTTCAGGGTTTATCTCTGGGGCCAACATCCAGACTTTC. This encodes CATSSGFISGANIQTF.